This T cell receptor beta chain was recovered during a study of T-cell memory formation after mild COVID-19. TCRdb re-analysed the 5' RACE reads in MiXCR, keeping a single row per CDR3 protein. The data hold roughly 410,000 distinct CDR3 sequences, with more than 20% observed a single time. This clonotype showed up just a few times. CDR1 SNHLY and CDR2 FYNNEI come from the germline V gene. This CDR3 spans 13 amino acids. V lost 6 bases and J lost 10, with 13 bases in between. The chain uses TRBV2 and TRBJ1-6, with a tentative D call TRBD1 (5 bases). Sequencing was done on a sample of PBMCs or a T cell subset sorted from them (not recorded which). This receptor was identified in an adult woman who had mild COVID-19 (a few samples of this study predate the infection). Cell type and time point are not known. This chain's CDR3 is CASRGDGISPLHF. CDR3 nucleotide sequence: TGTGCCAGCAGGGGGGACGGCATCTCACCCCTCCACTTT.